What follows are 22 T cell receptor beta chains derived from one specimen sequenced in a study of T-cell reconstitution after alpha-beta-depleted transplantation in children. This sample's TCRbeta library carried unique molecular identifier barcodes. TCRdb used MiXCR to reprocess the PCR reads, holding one entry per CDR3 protein. The repertoire includes more than 200,000 distinct CDR3 sequences, over 9.5% of them detected once, and 5.1% sits in the top ten. Source: PBMCs from the stem cell graft donor, taken from the stem cell graft. Source of these receptors: a human donor who donated a stem cell graft to a child with SCID.

This clonotype was observed at least ten times. The V call is TRBV7-2, the J call TRBJ2-5; 9 bases align to TRBD2. Germline-derived CDR1 and CDR2 are SGHTA and FQGNSA. The V gene end was trimmed by 5 bases and the J gene end by 2 bases; junction bases not matched to a gene: 6. This CDR3 spans 15 amino acids. In DNA, the CDR3 is TGTGCCAGCAGCCGAGGGACTAGCCGTCAAGAGACCCAGTACTTC. This encodes CASSRGTSRQETQYF. Supplemented by reference TRBV7-2 and TRBJ2-5, the full variable domain reads GAGVSQSPSNKVTEKGKDVELRCDPISGHTALYWYRQSLGQGLEFLIYFQGNSAPDKSGLPSDRFSAERTGGSVSTLTIQRTQQEDSAVYLCASSRGTSRQETQYFGPGTRLLVL.

This clonotype was observed many times. This rearrangement joins TRBV6-2 or TRBV6-3 to TRBJ1-6; TRBD1 agrees at 10 bases. The CDR3 runs to 15 residues. V lost 0 bases and J lost 7; bases outside the gene matches: 0. From germline, CDR1 is MNHEY and CDR2 SVGEGT. The CDR3 is CASSYSGQGNSPLHF. The DNA for the CDR3 is TGTGCCAGCAGTTACTCGGGACAGGGGAATTCACCCCTCCACTTT.

This clonotype was counted at least ten times. The chain is built from TRBV4-1 and TRBJ2-1, with 7 bases fitting TRBD1. Germline V gives CDR1 MGHRA, CDR2 YSYEKL. This CDR3 region has 17 residues. The J segment lost 3 bases and the V segment lost 0 bases, leaving 8 bases of the junction unmatched. CDR3 nucleotide sequence: TGCGCCAGCAGCCAAGATCTTGACAGGGCCGGCTACAATGAGCAGTTCTTC. Protein sequence: CASSQDLDRAGYNEQFF.

At least ten counts were recorded for this clonotype. The chain joins TRBV10-1 to TRBJ2-3, with TRBD2 identical over 7 bases. The CDR3 contains 16 residues. CDR1 is WNHNN and CDR2 is SYGVQD in the germline V gene (reference sequence). V shed 3 bases, J shed 2 bases, and the junction held 8 bases outside the gene matches. CDR3 sequence: CASSDFLADLTDTQYF. CDR3 sequence (DNA): TGCGCCAGCAGTGATTTTCTAGCGGATCTCACAGATACGCAGTATTTT.

This chain joins TRBV20-1 and TRBJ2-1; 7 positions agree with TRBD1. CDR1 and CDR2 from the germline V gene are DFQATT and SNEGSKA (reference sequence). With V trimmed by 6 bases and J by 9 bases, 11 bases remained unmatched. The length of the CDR3 is 13 residues. CDR3 region: CSALPLGDSEQFF. The CDR3 region has the DNA TGCAGTGCCCTACCTCTCGGGGACAGTGAGCAGTTCTTC.

This clonotype has ten or more counts. The rearrangement joins TRBV5-1 to TRBJ1-1, with a tentative D call TRBD1 (6 bases). From germline, CDR1 is SGHRS and CDR2 YFSETQ. The CDR3 has 14 amino acids. The V end was cut by 3 bases, the J end by 4 bases, with 13 bases between. For the CDR3, the DNA is TGCGCCAGCAGCTCAGGGGTCCGTGCCACTGAAGCTTTCTTT. It is translated as CASSSGVRATEAFF.

At least ten counts were recorded for this clonotype. This chain links TRBV18 with TRBJ2-1; 7 bases map to TRBD1. This CDR3 has 16 residues. CDR1 and CDR2 (germline): KGHSH, LQKENI. Unmatched junction bases numbered 11, after V lost 5 bases and J lost 4 bases. The CDR3 bases are TGTGCCAGCTCAACAAGACAGGGAACGAGGTACAATGAGCAGTTCTTC. Its protein product is CASSTRQGTRYNEQFF.

This clonotype was seen once. A read error is possible here, since a much larger clone lies one base away. The chain has TRBV5-1 and TRBJ2-7; D is uncertain. This CDR3 is 13 amino acids long. Germline-derived CDR1 and CDR2 are SGHRS and YFSETQ. V lost 0 bases, J lost 2 bases, and 6 bases lay in between. CDR3 sequence (DNA): TGCGCCAGCAGCTTGGCCTGCCCCTACGAGCAGTACTTC. Translated, it gives CASSLACPYEQYF.

CDR3 loop: CASSIGPTTSYNEQFF. CDR3 DNA sequence: TGTGCCAGCAGCATCGGACCTACCACCTCCTACAATGAGCAGTTCTTC. The chain uses TRBV7-3 and TRBJ2-1; D is unresolved. Trimming cost V 5 bases and J 0 bases, with 14 bases left between them. This CDR3 has 16 amino acids. In germline, CDR1 is SGHTA, CDR2 FQGTGA.

At least ten counts were recorded for this clonotype. Written as DNA, the CDR3 is TGTGCCACCAGCAGAGCGGGTTTTGACTATGGCTACACCTTC. Translating gives CATSRAGFDYGYTF. The chain uses TRBV15 and TRBJ1-2; D gene ambiguous. The CDR3 is 14 residues long. Trimming pared 1 base from V and 3 bases from J, leaving 9 bases between. The germline gives CDR1 LNHNV, CDR2 YYDKDF (reference sequence). Variable domain in full (rest from reference TRBV15 and TRBJ1-2): DAMVIQNPRYQVTQFGKPVTLSCSQTLNHNVMYWYQQKSSQAPKLLFHYYDKDFNNEADTPDNFQSRRPNTSFCFLDIRSPGLGDTAMYLCATSRAGFDYGYTFGSGTRLTVV.

Many counts were recorded for this clonotype. The rearrangement joins TRBV28 to TRBJ2-3; possibly TRBD2 for D (7 bases). Trimming pared 3 bases from V and 2 bases from J, leaving 12 bases between. Per germline, CDR1 MDHEN and CDR2 SYDVKM. This CDR3 has 15 amino acids. The CDR3 loop reads CASSLGAGDTDTQYF. The CDR3 DNA reads as TGTGCCAGCAGTTTGGGGGCGGGGGACACAGATACGCAGTATTTT.

This clonotype was recorded at least ten times. The chain is built from TRBV12-3 or TRBV12-4 and TRBJ2-3; D not certain. Trimming stripped 7 bases from V and 1 base from J, with 12 bases between. There are 14 residues in the CDR3. The CDR3 nucleotides read TGTGCCAGCACTCCACCCAGCGGCACAGATACGCAGTATTTT. Its protein is CASTPPSGTDTQYF.

This clonotype has ten or more counts. This sequence joins TRBV2 and TRBJ2-3; either TRBD1 or TRBD2 may supply D (5 bases each). The V gene lost 10 bases and the J gene lost 2 bases, with 10 bases spanning the gap. Germline V gene data show CDR1 as SNHLY and CDR2 as FYNNEI. The CDR3 is 12 residues long. The CDR3 DNA sequence: TGTGCCACGGGACCGAACACAGATACGCAGTATTTT. Amino acid sequence: CATGPNTDTQYF. The whole variable domain, remainder taken from reference TRBV2 and TRBJ2-3, is EPEVTQTPSHQVTQMGQEVILRCVPISNHLYFYWYRQILGQKVEFLVSFYNNEISEKSEIFDDQFSVERPDGSNFTLKIRSTKLEDSAMYFCATGPNTDTQYFGPGTRLTVL.

J is TRBJ1-2 and V is TRBV18, with a tentative D call TRBD1 (5 bases). V lost 3 bases to trimming and J lost 7 bases, with 18 bases between them. Per the germline V gene, CDR1 is KGHSH and CDR2 is LQKENI. CDR3 length: 15 residues. This CDR3 reads CASSPPDGGVIGYTF. DNA for the CDR3: TGTGCCAGCTCACCCCCGGATGGAGGGGTGATTGGCTACACCTTC.

There are many counts of this clonotype. This chain connects TRBV6-1 to TRBJ2-1, with 10 bases lining up with TRBD1. Germline V gene sequence: CDR1 MNHNS, CDR2 SASEGT. There are 15 residues in the CDR3. V lost 3 bases, J lost 5 bases, and 4 bases stayed unmatched. Written as DNA, the CDR3 is TGTGCCAGCAGTGACCCGGGACAGGGGCACAATGAGCAGTTCTTC. Its translation is CASSDPGQGHNEQFF.

This clonotype has at least ten counts. The chain links TRBV18 to TRBJ2-7, with 11 bases matching TRBD1. V lost 2 bases to trimming and J lost 3 bases; unmatched junction nucleotides: 0. The CDR3 covers 14 residues. The germline gives CDR1 KGHSH, CDR2 LQKENI. CDR3 amino acids: CASSPGTGGYEQYF. In DNA, the CDR3 is TGTGCCAGCTCACCAGGGACAGGGGGCTACGAGCAGTACTTC.

The chain employs TRBV6-1 and TRBJ1-5, with a possible D match to TRBD1 (5 bases). Germline loops: CDR1 MNHNS, CDR2 SASEGT. The CDR3 runs 17 residues. With 6 bases removed from V and 0 bases from J, the gap between germline ends came to 18 bases. The CDR3 coding sequence is TGTGCCAGCAGGAGGGGAAGGGTAGGATATAGCAATCAGCCCCAGCATTTT. It translates to CASRRGRVGYSNQPQHF.

This clonotype was counted many times. The chain links TRBV12-3 or TRBV12-4 to TRBJ2-1, with no clear D. This CDR3 comprises 12 residues. With 7 bases removed from V and 8 bases from J, the gap between germline ends came to 12 bases. The CDR3 sequence: CASTGPWDEQFF. The CDR3 nucleotides are TGTGCCAGCACCGGACCTTGGGATGAGCAGTTCTTC.

This clonotype was detected ten times or more. This chain connects TRBV6-2 or TRBV6-3 to TRBJ2-5; TRBD1 matches at 8 bases. CDR3 size: 16 residues. Germline-derived CDR1 and CDR2 are MNHEY and SVGEGT. J gave up 3 bases and V 2 bases, and 8 bases lay outside the gene matches. CDR3 in amino acids: CASSYIGQGNEETQYF. CDR3 DNA: TGTGCCAGCAGTTACATAGGACAGGGCAACGAAGAGACCCAGTACTTC.

This clonotype was counted ten times or more. V and J are TRBV7-6 and TRBJ2-5; D remains unclear. V lost 1 base and J lost 2, with 5 bases in between. The CDR3 contains 13 residues. Per germline, CDR1 SGHVS and CDR2 FNYEAQ. For the CDR3, the DNA is TGTGCCAGCAGCTTAGTAACACAAGAGACCCAGTACTTC. It specifies CASSLVTQETQYF.

J is TRBJ2-3 and V is TRBV20-1, with 7 bases lining up with TRBD1. Per the germline V gene, CDR1 is DFQATT and CDR2 is SNEGSKA (reference sequence). V was clipped by 1 base and J by 3 bases; unmatched bases: 7. This CDR3 has 15 residues. CDR3 in amino acids: CSARGHRGSTDTQYF. The CDR3 nucleotides read TGCAGTGCTAGAGGTCACAGGGGCTCGACAGATACGCAGTATTTT.

This clonotype was counted many times. The rearrangement links TRBV7-2 to TRBJ1-2; 7 bases are a match to TRBD1. Germline values: CDR1 SGHTA, CDR2 FQGNSA. The CDR3 loop spans 14 amino acids. Germline trimming cut 4 bases from V and 5 bases from J; bases unmatched to any gene: 7. This CDR3 reads CASSYPGTAYGYTF. CDR3 sequence (DNA): TGTGCCAGCAGCTATCCCGGGACAGCATATGGCTACACCTTC. The full variable domain, rest sourced from reference TRBV7-2 and TRBJ1-2, is GAGVSQSPSNKVTEKGKDVELRCDPISGHTALYWYRQSLGQGLEFLIYFQGNSAPDKSGLPSDRFSAERTGGSVSTLTIQRTQQEDSAVYLCASSYPGTAYGYTFGSGTRLTVV.